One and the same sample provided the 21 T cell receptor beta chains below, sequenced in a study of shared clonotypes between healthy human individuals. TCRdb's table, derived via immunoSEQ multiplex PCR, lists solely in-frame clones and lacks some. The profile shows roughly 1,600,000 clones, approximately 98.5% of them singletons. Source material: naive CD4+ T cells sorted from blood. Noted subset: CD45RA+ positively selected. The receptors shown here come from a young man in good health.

CDR3 nucleotides: TGTGCCAGCAGCCAGAAAATGGGACAGGGGCCCTTTGGGGAGTCTGAAGCTTTCTTT. Encoded protein: CASSQKMGQGPFGESEAFF. The V call is TRBV11-2, the J call TRBJ1-1; 10 bases match TRBD1. The CDR3 length is 19 residues. V gave up 5 bases and J gave up 6 bases; unmatched junction bases: 21. Per germline, CDR1 SGHAT and CDR2 FQNNGV.

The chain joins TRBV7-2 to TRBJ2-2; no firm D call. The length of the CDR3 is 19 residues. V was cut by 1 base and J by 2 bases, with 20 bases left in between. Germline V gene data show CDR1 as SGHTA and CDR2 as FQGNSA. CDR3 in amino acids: CASSLVRSMLGINTGELFF. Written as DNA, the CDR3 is TGTGCCAGCAGCTTAGTCCGCTCAATGTTAGGAATAAACACCGGGGAGCTGTTTTTT.

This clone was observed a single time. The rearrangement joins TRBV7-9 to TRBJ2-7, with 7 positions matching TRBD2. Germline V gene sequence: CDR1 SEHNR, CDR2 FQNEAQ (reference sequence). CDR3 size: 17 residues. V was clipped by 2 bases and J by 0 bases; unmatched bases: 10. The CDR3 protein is CASSLTGGSGYSYEQYF. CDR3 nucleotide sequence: TGTGCCAGCAGCTTAACCGGGGGGAGCGGTTACTCCTACGAGCAGTACTTC.

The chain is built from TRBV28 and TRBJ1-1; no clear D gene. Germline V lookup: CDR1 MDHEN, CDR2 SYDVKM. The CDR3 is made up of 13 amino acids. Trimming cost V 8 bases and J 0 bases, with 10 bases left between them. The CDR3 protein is CASEQPMNTEAFF. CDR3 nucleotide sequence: TGTGCCAGCGAACAACCTATGAACACTGAAGCTTTCTTT.

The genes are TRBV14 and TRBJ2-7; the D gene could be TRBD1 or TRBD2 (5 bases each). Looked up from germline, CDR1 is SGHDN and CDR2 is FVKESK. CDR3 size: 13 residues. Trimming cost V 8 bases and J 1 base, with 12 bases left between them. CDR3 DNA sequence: TGTGCCAGCGGGGGAGCTGGGTCCTACGAGCAGTACTTC. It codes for CASGGAGSYEQYF.

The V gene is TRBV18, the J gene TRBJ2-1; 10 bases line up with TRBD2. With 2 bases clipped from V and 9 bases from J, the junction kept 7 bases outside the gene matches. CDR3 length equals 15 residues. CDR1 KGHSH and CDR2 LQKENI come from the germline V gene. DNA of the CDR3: TGTGCCAGCTCACCAAGGTCCCTAGCGGGAGTTGAGCAGTTCTTC. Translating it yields CASSPRSLAGVEQFF.

CDR3: CASSEDNQPQHF. CDR3 nucleotides: TGTGCCAGCAGCGAAGATAATCAGCCCCAGCATTTT. The chain uses TRBV5-8 and TRBJ1-5, with no clear D. V dropped 4 bases and J dropped 4 bases, with 6 bases sitting between them. CDR1 is SGHTS and CDR2 is YDEGEE in the germline V gene. The CDR3 covers 12 residues.

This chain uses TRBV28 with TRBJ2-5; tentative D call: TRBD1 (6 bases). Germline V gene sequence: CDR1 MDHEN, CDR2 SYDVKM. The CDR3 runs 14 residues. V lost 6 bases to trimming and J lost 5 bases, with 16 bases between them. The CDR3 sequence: CASRYQGTRETQYF. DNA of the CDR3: TGTGCCAGCAGGTATCAGGGGACCAGGGAGACCCAGTACTTC.

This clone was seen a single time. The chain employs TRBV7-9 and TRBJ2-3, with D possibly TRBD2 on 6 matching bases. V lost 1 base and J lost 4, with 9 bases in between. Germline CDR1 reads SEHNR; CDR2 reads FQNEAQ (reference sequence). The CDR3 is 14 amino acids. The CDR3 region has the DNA TGTGCCAGCAGCTTAGTAGCTAGCGCAGATACGCAGTATTTT. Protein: CASSLVASADTQYF.

The CDR3, as DNA: TGTGCCAGCAGCCTCGTTGGGGCAGTCCCTGGTGGAGCTTTCTTT. Translated, it gives CASSLVGAVPGGAFF. The chain couples TRBV5-4 to TRBJ1-1, with a weak D call TRBD1 (5 bases). This CDR3 contains 15 residues. Germline V lookup: CDR1 SGHNT, CDR2 YYREEE (reference sequence). Trimming removed 4 bases at V and 10 bases at J, with 23 bases between.

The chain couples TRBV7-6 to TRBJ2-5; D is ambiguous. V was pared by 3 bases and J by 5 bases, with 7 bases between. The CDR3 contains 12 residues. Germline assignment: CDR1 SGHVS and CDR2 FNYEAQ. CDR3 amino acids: CASSFPRETQYF. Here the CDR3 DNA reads TGTGCCAGCAGCTTTCCGAGGGAGACCCAGTACTTC.

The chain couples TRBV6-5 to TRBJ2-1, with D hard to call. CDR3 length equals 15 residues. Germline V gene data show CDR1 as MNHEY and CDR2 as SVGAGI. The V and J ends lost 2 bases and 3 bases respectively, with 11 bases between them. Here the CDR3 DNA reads TGTGCCAGCAGTTACGTTGAGAGGAACTACAATGAGCAGTTCTTC. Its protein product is CASSYVERNYNEQFF.

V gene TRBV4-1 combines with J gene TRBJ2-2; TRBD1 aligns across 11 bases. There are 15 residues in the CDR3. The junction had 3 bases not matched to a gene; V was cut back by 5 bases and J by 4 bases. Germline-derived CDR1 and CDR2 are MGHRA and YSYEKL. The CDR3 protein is CASSGQGAFTGELFF. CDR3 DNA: TGCGCCAGCAGCGGACAGGGGGCGTTCACCGGGGAGCTGTTTTTT.

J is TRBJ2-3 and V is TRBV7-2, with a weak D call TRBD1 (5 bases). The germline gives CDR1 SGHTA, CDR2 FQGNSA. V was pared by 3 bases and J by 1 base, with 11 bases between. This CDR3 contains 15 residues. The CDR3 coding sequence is TGTGCCAGCAGCTTCGAACAGGCACGCACAGATACGCAGTATTTT. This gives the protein CASSFEQARTDTQYF.

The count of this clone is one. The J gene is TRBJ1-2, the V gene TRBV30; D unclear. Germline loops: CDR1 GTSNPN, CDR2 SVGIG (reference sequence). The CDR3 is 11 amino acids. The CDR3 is CARERDYGYTF. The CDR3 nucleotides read TGTGCACGGGAGAGGGACTATGGCTACACCTTC.

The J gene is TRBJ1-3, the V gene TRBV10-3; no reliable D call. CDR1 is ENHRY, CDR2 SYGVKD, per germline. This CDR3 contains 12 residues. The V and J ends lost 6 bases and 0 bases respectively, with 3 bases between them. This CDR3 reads CAIRDSGNTIYF. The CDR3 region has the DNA TGTGCCATCAGGGACTCTGGAAACACCATATATTTT.

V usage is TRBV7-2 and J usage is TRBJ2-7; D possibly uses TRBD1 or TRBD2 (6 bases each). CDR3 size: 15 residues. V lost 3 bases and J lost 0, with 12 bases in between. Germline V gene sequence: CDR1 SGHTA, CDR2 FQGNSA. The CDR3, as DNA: TGTGCCAGCAGCTTCTCCGGGGGCAGCTCCTACGAGCAGTACTTC. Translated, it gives CASSFSGGSSYEQYF.

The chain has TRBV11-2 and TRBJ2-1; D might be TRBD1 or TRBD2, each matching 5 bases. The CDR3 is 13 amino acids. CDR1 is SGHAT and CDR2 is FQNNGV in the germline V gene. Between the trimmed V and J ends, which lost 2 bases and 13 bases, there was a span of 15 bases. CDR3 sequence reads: CASSLPGTTYQFF. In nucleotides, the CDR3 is TGTGCCAGCAGCTTACCCGGGACCACCTATCAGTTCTTC. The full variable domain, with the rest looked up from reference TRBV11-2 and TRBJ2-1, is EAGVAQSPRYKIIEKRQSVAFWCNPISGHATLYWYQQILGQGPKLLIQFQNNGVVDDSQLPKDRFSAERLKGVDSTLKIQPAKLEDSAVYLCASSLPGTTYQFFGPGTRLTVL.

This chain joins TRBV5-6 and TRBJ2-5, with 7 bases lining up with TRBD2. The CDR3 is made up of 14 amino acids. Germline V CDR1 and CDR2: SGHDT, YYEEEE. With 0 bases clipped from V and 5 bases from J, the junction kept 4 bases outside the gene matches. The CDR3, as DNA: TGTGCCAGCAGCTTGGCGGGAGGCGGGGAGACCCAGTACTTC. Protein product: CASSLAGGGETQYF. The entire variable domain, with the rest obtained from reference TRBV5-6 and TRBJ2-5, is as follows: DAGVTQSPTHLIKTRGQQVTLRCSPKSGHDTVSWYQQALGQGPQFIFQYYEEEERQRGNFPDRFSGHQFPNYSSELNVNALLLGDSALYLCASSLAGGGETQYFGPGTRLLVL.

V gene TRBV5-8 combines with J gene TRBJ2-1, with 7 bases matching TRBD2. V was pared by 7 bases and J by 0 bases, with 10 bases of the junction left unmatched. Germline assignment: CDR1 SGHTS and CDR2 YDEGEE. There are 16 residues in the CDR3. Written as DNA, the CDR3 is TGTGCCAGCCGGGGGGACGGGAGTTTCTCCTACAATGAGCAGTTCTTC. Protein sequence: CASRGDGSFSYNEQFF.

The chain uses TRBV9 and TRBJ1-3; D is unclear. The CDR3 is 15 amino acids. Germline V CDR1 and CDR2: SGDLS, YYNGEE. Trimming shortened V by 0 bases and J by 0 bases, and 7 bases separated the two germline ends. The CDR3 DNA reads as TGTGCCAGCAGCGTAGCTCCGAGCTCTGGAAACACCATATATTTT. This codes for CASSVAPSSGNTIYF.